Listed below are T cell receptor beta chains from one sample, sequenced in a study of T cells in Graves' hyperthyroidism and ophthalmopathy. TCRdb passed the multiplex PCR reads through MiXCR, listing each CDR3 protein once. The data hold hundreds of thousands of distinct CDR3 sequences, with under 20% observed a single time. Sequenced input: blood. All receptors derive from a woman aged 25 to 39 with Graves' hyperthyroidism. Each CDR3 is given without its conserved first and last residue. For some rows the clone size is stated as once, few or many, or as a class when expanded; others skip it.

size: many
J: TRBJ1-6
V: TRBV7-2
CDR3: ASSLGRDSPLH

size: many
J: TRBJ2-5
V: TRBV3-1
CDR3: ASSPSGLVTETQY

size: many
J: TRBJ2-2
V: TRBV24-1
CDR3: ATSPEGATGELF

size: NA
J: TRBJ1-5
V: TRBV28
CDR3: ASSHSYNQPQH

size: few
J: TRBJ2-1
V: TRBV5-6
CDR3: ASSLLQGNNEQF

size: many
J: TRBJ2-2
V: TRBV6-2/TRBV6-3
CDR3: ASSYSGQGVSGELF

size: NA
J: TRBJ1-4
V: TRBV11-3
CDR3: ASSPGQGRRDEKLF

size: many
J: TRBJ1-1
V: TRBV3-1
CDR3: ASSGRWAEAF

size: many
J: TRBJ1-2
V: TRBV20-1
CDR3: SANEQGRYGYT

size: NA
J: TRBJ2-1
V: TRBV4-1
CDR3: ASSQGLARNEQF

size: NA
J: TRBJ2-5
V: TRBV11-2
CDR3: ASSQDRKGGQTQY

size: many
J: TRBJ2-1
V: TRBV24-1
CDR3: ATSDWIAPNNEQF